The 10 T cell receptor beta chains presented below share a single source sample, sequenced in a study of CD8+ T cells in alopecia areata. Extracted RNA was reverse transcribed, and the resulting cDNA served as sequencing template. Assay used: immunoSEQ multiplex PCR; TCRdb lists only in-frame clones, some missing. The sample is made up of about 270,000 clones, none counted only once. Pooled cutaneous lymph node cells were sorted using CD4, CD8alpha, NKG2D, NKG2ACE and other markers. Sequencing was performed on CD4+ T cells sorted from a lymph node. These receptors were taken from a C3H/HeJ mouse with alopecia areata. This strain's MHC haplotype is H2-k.

This clone was seen a handful of times. Germline and genes here are mouse. Read coverage stops 4 residues before the CDR3 terminus; the germline J gene supplies the remainder. Within the sample, other DNA sequences also encode this same CDR3. The chain combines TRBV31 with TRBJ2-1, with 11 positions matching TRBD2. The CDR3 length is 15 residues. J gave up 0 bases and V 2 bases, and 0 bases lay outside the gene matches. From germline, CDR1 is GKSSPN and CDR2 SITVG. CDR3 DNA (partial): TGTGCCTGGAGTGGGACTGGGGGTAACTATGCT. Its protein product is CAWSGTGGNYA. In full, the CDR3 reads CAWSGTGGNYAEQFF.

With regard to this clone: Germline and genes here are mouse. The CDR3 loop is CAWSLTGVSYEQYF. The sequenced CDR3 bases are TGTGCCTGGAGTCTAACTGGGGTCTCCTAT. V is TRBV31 and J is TRBJ2-7; 7 bases are shared with TRBD2. The CDR3 end is not reached by the read, which stops 4 residues before it; the germline J gene fills it in. Germline lookup yields CDR1 GKSSPN and CDR2 SITVG. Trimming cost V 0 bases and J 0 bases; bases outside gene matches: 2. The CDR3 extends over 14 amino acids.

This clone has just a few counts. Each gene name is a mouse one. The DNA ends 4 residues before the CDR3 does, and the rest of the CDR3 is filled in from the germline J gene. Other DNA sequences within the sample encode an identical CDR3. The rearrangement joins TRBV17 to TRBJ2-7; TRBD2 matches at 11 bases. Germline CDR1 is MNHDT and CDR2 is YYDKIL. This CDR3 spans 14 amino acids. Trimming took 3 bases from V and 2 from J; bases not matched to a gene: 0. The covered CDR3 bases are TGTGCTAGCAGTAGGGACTGGGGGGCCTAT. Protein product: CASSRDWGAY. The complete CDR3 sequence is CASSRDWGAYEQYF. Full variable domain (rest looked up from reference TRBV17 and TRBJ2-7): DTTVKQNPRYKLARVGKPVNLICSQTMNHDTMYWYQKKPNQAPKLLLFYYDKILNREADTFEKFQSSRPNNSFCSLYIGSAGLEYSAMYLCASSRDWGAYEQYFGPGTRLTVL.

With respect to this clone: Gene names and germline refer to mouse. The read halts 4 residues ahead of the CDR3 end, with the missing end drawn from the germline J gene. The chain carries TRBV13-2 and TRBJ2-5, with TRBD2 as a possible D gene (5 bases). This CDR3 is built from 12 residues. Germline CDR1 and CDR2: NNHNN and SYGAGS (reference sequence). V lost 5 bases and J 2 bases, leaving 6 bases between the germline ends. The covered CDR3 bases are TGTGCCAGCGGGGACTTCCAAGAC. This encodes CASGDFQD. The complete CDR3 protein is CASGDFQDTQYF.

This clone was recorded many times. Gene names follow the mouse nomenclature. Sequencing ends 4 residues short of the CDR3 end; the germline J gene provides the rest. The chain employs TRBV5 and TRBJ1-2, with 9 positions matching TRBD1. Germline V gives CDR1 LGHNA, CDR2 YNLKQL (reference sequence). V shed 2 bases, J shed 4 bases, and the junction held 8 bases outside the gene matches. CDR3 size: 16 residues. The CDR3 here is CASSQTGTGRGSDYTF. CDR3 bases read: TGTGCCAGCAGCCAAACCGGGACAGGGAGGGGCTCC.

In regard to this clone: Mouse names are used for the genes. The read terminates 3 residues before the CDR3 end, so the remaining end is supplied by the germline J gene. The chain carries TRBV31 and TRBJ1-6, with D perhaps TRBD1 (5 bases). TRBJ1-6 has ORF status, its function being uncertain. The germline V and J ends were trimmed by 1 base and 3 bases, with 10 bases remaining between them. From germline, CDR1 is GKSSPN and CDR2 SITVG. The CDR3 is 15 residues long. CDR3 in amino acids: CAWSQGRNYNSPLYF. CDR3 DNA (partial): TGTGCCTGGAGTCAGGGGAGAAACTATAATTCGCCC.

A word on this clone: Gene names denote mouse genes. With the read ending 4 residues before the CDR3 end, the germline J gene is used to fill in that end. This rearrangement joins TRBV13-1 to TRBJ2-4; TRBD2 aligns across 12 bases. The CDR3 runs to 16 residues. The junction had 5 bases not matched to a gene; V was cut back by 5 bases and J by 1 base. Germline CDR1 is NSHNY and CDR2 is SYGAGN. Partial CDR3 DNA: TGTGCCAGCAGCCGGGACTGGGGGGTAGGTCAAAAC. Protein: CASSRDWGVGQN. The CDR3 in full is CASSRDWGVGQNTLYF.

This clone was seen more than once but under ten times. Germline and genes: mouse. This sample also contains other DNA sequences that code for the same CDR3. The covered CDR3 bases are TGTGCCAGCAGTGATGAACTGGGTGCAAACACCGGG. Translation gives CASSDELGANTG. Given in full, the CDR3 is CASSDELGANTGQLYF. The chain joins TRBV13-1 to TRBJ2-2; weak D call: TRBD2 (6 bases). The DNA ends 4 residues before the CDR3 does, and the rest of the CDR3 is filled in from the germline J gene. The CDR3 has 16 residues. The V end lost 0 bases, the J end lost 0 bases, and 9 bases lay between the germline ends. Per germline, CDR1 NSHNY and CDR2 SYGAGN.

In this sample, this clone turned up a few times. Gene names and germline match the mouse. The sequence runs out 4 residues before the end of the CDR3; the remainder is reconstructed from the germline J gene. V and J are TRBV14 and TRBJ2-4; tentatively, D is TRBD1 (5 bases). The CDR3 extends over 14 amino acids. Trimming stripped 4 bases from V and 1 base from J, with 10 bases between. Germline V gene data show CDR1 as SGHDT and CDR2 as FRDEAV. CDR3 DNA, as far as it was read: TGTGCCAGCAGTCCAGGGAGGGGTCAAAAC. Its translation: CASSPGRGQN. The complete CDR3 reads CASSPGRGQNTLYF.

This clone was seen only a few times. The genes and germline here are from mouse. The observed sequence ends 4 residues before the CDR3 terminus, with the missing tail filled in from the germline J gene. The chain uses TRBV13-3 and TRBJ1-1; a possible D gene is TRBD1 (6 bases). V lost 0 bases and J lost 3, with 12 bases in between. The germline gives CDR1 NNHDY, CDR2 SYVADS. The CDR3 runs to 15 residues. The CDR3: CASSDARGGDTEVFF. The sequenced part of the CDR3 DNA is TGTGCCAGCAGTGATGCAAGGGGGGGGGACACA.